These 4 T cell receptor beta chains share one sample of origin, sequenced in a study of blood T cell repertoires in COVID-19. The assay was immunoSEQ multiplex PCR, and TCRdb's table has in-frame clones only and misses some. The sample holds 240,000 or so clones; about 80% are singletons and the top ten take 3.3%. What was sequenced was peripheral blood. These receptors came from a woman aged 80 or over with acute or convalescent COVID-19.

The rearrangement uses TRBV7-9 and TRBJ1-4; TRBD1 matches 7 bases. Germline assignment: CDR1 SEHNR and CDR2 FQNEAQ (reference sequence). This CDR3 contains 16 residues. V lost 1 base and J lost 8; bases outside the gene matches: 10. The CDR3 protein is CASSLEATGPREKLFF. CDR3 DNA: TGTGCCAGCAGCTTAGAAGCGACAGGGCCACGGGAAAAACTGTTTTTT.

The chain recombines TRBV7-3 with TRBJ2-3; 8 bases are a match to TRBD2. The V segment lost 4 bases and the J segment 3 bases; nucleotides outside the gene matches: 9. The germline CDR1 and CDR2 sequences are SGHTA and FQGTGA. The CDR3 totals 16 residues. CDR3: CASSSTSGVGTDTQYF. The CDR3 DNA follows: TGTGCCAGCAGCTCTACTAGCGGTGTGGGTACAGATACGCAGTATTTT.

The V gene is TRBV11-2, the J gene TRBJ1-1; no firm D call. Trimming shortened V by 5 bases and J by 4 bases, and 11 bases separated the two germline ends. The length of the CDR3 is 13 residues. Germline CDR1 SGHAT, CDR2 FQNNGV. DNA for the CDR3: TGTGCCAGCAGCCTGCCTGGAGGCACTGAAGCTTTCTTT. It yields the protein CASSLPGGTEAFF.

The gene calls are TRBV2 and TRBJ1-3, with D perhaps TRBD1 (6 bases). Trimming stripped 4 bases from V and 11 bases from J, with 12 bases between. The germline gives CDR1 SNHLY, CDR2 FYNNEI. The CDR3 spans 12 residues. CDR3 residues: CASSVRDIAIYF. CDR3 sequence (DNA): TGTGCCAGCAGTGTGAGGGACATCGCCATATATTTT.